These 8 T cell receptor beta chains share one sample of origin, sequenced in a study of regulatory T cells in long-lasting Graves disease. Noted time point: persistent/refractory GD, antithyroid drugs over 5 years with positive TRAb. Generation of the TCR library employed RNA extracted from PBMCs. Both iRepertoire HTBI primers and Arm-PCR of CDR3 regions were used to build the TCR beta libraries. TCRdb re-called the multiplex PCR reads with MiXCR, one entry per CDR3 protein. Of approximately 500,000 distinct CDR3 sequences listed, roughly 21% are singletons. The sample here was peripheral blood mononuclear cells (PBMCs), taken when the disease was refractory, from a patient treated with antithyroid drugs. The source of these receptors is a female donor with Graves disease.

This clonotype was recorded a few times. The chain links TRBV20-1 to TRBJ1-6, with D perhaps matching TRBD1 (5 bases). The CDR3 spans 16 residues. Germline CDR1 reads DFQATT; CDR2 reads SNEGSKA (reference sequence). Trimming pared 4 bases from V and 0 bases from J, leaving 13 bases between. CDR3 in DNA: TGCAGTGCTAAAGGGGCACCTAGCTCCTATAATTCACCCCTCCACTTT. Its translation: CSAKGAPSSYNSPLHF.

This clonotype has a count of ten or more. The V and J genes are TRBV12-3 or TRBV12-4 and TRBJ1-1; 11 nucleotides align to TRBD1. The CDR3 is 16 residues long. Losses at the gene ends were 1 base for V and 0 bases for J; bases not matched to a gene: 1. DNA of the CDR3: TGTGCCAGCAGTTTAGGGACAGGGGGCCTGAACACTGAAGCTTTCTTT. It encodes CASSLGTGGLNTEAFF.

In its sample, this clonotype was seen many times. The chain is built from TRBV28 and TRBJ2-7, with unresolved D. V dropped 7 bases and J dropped 2 bases, with 15 bases sitting between them. Germline assignment: CDR1 MDHEN and CDR2 SYDVKM. The CDR3 loop spans 14 amino acids. CDR3 coding DNA: TGTGCCAGCACCCGCGAGTCACCAACCTACGAGCAGTACTTC. It codes for CASTRESPTYEQYF.

There are a few counts of this clonotype. The chain joins TRBV7-2 to TRBJ2-7, with D perhaps TRBD1 (7 bases). The CDR3 runs to 14 residues. Germline CDR1 and CDR2: SGHTA and FQGNSA. The V end lost 6 bases, the J end lost 1 base, and 13 bases lay between the germline ends. Here the CDR3 DNA reads TGTGCCAGCAGACTGCAGGGGGGTTCCTACGAGCAGTACTTC. It specifies CASRLQGGSYEQYF.

This clonotype was recorded at least ten times. The chain joins TRBV28 to TRBJ1-2, with 8 bases matching TRBD1. The junction had 5 bases not matched to a gene; V was cut back by 5 bases and J by 9 bases. The length of the CDR3 is 12 residues. Germline V gene lookup returns CDR1 MDHEN and CDR2 SYDVKM. As DNA, the CDR3 is TGTGCCAGCAGTGGGGACAGGCGAAGCTACACCTTC. This sequence encodes CASSGDRRSYTF.

The DNA of the CDR3 is TGTGCCAGCAGCCCATCGACAGACTACGAGCAGTACTTC. Protein: CASSPSTDYEQYF. This rearrangement joins TRBV7-9 to TRBJ2-7; D might be TRBD1 (5 bases). The germline gives CDR1 SEHNR, CDR2 FQNEAQ (reference sequence). V lost 5 bases, J lost 3 bases, and 11 bases lay in between. The length of the CDR3 is 13 residues.

There are many counts of this clonotype. The CDR3 coding sequence is TGTGCCAGCAGTTTGGTCATACCCAGGGGCACCGGGGAGCTGTTTTTT. Translating gives CASSLVIPRGTGELFF. The chain carries TRBV27 and TRBJ2-2; D is possibly TRBD1 (6 bases). V lost 3 bases and J 4 bases, leaving 15 bases between the germline ends. Germline CDR1 and CDR2: MNHEY and SMNVEV (reference sequence). The CDR3 sequence is 16 residues long.

This clonotype was seen a handful of times. The chain carries TRBV5-5 and TRBJ2-5, with 14 bases that match TRBD2. The CDR3 contains 18 residues. Germline loops: CDR1 SGHKS, CDR2 YYEKEE (reference sequence). V was pared by 4 bases and J by 0 bases, with 8 bases of the junction left unmatched. The CDR3, as DNA: TGTGCCAGCAGCCCCAGACTAGCGGGAGGGTCTAACCAAGAGACCCAGTACTTC. Protein sequence: CASSPRLAGGSNQETQYF.